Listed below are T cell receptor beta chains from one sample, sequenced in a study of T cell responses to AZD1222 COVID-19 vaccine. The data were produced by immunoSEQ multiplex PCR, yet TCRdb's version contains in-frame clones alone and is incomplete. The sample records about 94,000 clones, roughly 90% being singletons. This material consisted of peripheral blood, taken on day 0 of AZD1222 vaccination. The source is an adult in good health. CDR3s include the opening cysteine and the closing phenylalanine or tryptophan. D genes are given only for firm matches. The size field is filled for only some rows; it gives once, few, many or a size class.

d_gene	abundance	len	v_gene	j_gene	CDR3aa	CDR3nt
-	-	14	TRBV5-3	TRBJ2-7	CARGLQAKIDEQYF	TGTGCCAGAGGGCTCCAGGCAAAGATCGACGAGCAGTACTTC
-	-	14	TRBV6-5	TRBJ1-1	CASTPSGGDTEAFF	TGTGCCAGCACCCCATCGGGGGGGGACACTGAAGCTTTCTTT
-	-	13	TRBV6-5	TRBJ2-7	CASSYSIDYEQYF	TGTGCCAGCAGTTACTCGATCGACTACGAGCAGTACTTC
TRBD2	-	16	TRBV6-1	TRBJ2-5	CASSALAGGFGETQYF	TGTGCCAGCAGTGCCCTAGCGGGGGGGTTCGGAGAGACCCAGTACTTC
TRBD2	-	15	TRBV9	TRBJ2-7	CASSVGLAGSYEQYF	TGTGCCAGCAGCGTAGGTCTAGCGGGCTCCTACGAGCAGTACTTC
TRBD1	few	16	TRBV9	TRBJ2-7	CASSVGGTGGWNEQYF	TGTGCCAGCAGCGTAGGCGGGACAGGGGGCTGGAACGAGCAGTACTTC
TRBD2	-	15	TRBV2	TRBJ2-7	CASSGRGEGAYEQYF	TGTGCCAGCAGCGGCCGGGGGGAAGGGGCTTACGAGCAGTACTTC
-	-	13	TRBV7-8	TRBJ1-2	CASSLQGSYGYTF	TGTGCCAGCAGCTTACAGGGTAGCTATGGCTACACCTTC
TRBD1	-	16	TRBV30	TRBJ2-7	CAWSRMDRGTTYEQYF	TGTGCCTGGAGCCGAATGGACAGGGGAACCACCTACGAGCAGTACTTC
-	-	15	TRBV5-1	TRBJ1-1	CASRPLDSGPAEAFF	TGCGCCAGCAGACCCTTGGACTCAGGACCCGCTGAAGCTTTCTTT
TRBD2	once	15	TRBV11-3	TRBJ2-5	CASSLGLAGQETQYF	TGTGCCAGCAGCTTAGGCCTAGCGGGCCAAGAGACCCAGTACTTC
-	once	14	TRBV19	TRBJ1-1	CASSIGRVNTEAFF	TGTGCCAGTAGTATTGGCAGGGTGAACACTGAAGCTTTCTTT
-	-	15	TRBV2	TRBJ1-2	CASTSATASDYGYTF	TGTGCCAGCACAAGCGCCACGGCCTCAGACTATGGCTACACCTTC
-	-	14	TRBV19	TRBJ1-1	CASSIQGPNTEAFF	TGTGCCAGTAGTATACAGGGGCCGAACACTGAAGCTTTCTTT
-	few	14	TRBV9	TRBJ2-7	CASSVAGTNYEQYF	TGTGCCAGCAGCGTAGCCGGGACAAACTACGAGCAGTACTTC
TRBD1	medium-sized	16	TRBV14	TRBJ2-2	CASSQETGEGTGELFF	TGTGCCAGCAGCCAAGAGACAGGGGAAGGCACCGGGGAGCTGTTTTTT
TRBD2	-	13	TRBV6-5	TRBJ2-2	CASRRESTGELFF	TGTGCCAGCCGGCGGGAGAGTACCGGGGAGCTGTTTTTT
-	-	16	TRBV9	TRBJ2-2	CASSPTPGGRTGELFF	TGTGCCAGCAGCCCGACACCGGGGGGCAGGACCGGGGAGCTGTTTTTT
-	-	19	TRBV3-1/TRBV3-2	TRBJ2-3	CASSQFRTPWRGLTDTQYF	TGTGCCAGCAGCCAATTTAGAACCCCCTGGCGGGGATTGACGGATACGCAGTATTTT
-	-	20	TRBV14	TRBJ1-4	CASSQPRRAQGSRVDEKLFF	TGTGCCAGCAGCCAACCCCGGCGAGCCCAGGGGTCCCGCGTGGATGAAAAACTGTTTTTT
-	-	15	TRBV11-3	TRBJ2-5	CASSKGLEGLETQYF	TGTGCCAGCAGCAAGGGCCTAGAGGGACTAGAGACCCAGTACTTC
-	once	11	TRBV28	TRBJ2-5	CASSSQETQYF	TGTGCCAGCAGTTCCCAAGAGACCCAGTACTTC
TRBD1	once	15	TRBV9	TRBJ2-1	CASSEDRAYYNEQFF	TGTGCCAGCAGCGAGGACAGGGCCTACTACAATGAGCAGTTCTTC
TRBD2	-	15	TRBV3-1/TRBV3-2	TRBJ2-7	CASSQGRGGFYEQYF	TGTGCCAGCAGCCAAGGGCGGGGGGGCTTCTACGAGCAGTACTTC
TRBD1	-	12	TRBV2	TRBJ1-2	CASDRESYGYTF	TGTGCCAGTGACAGGGAGTCCTATGGCTACACCTTC
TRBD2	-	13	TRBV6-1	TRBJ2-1	CASSSGLANEQFF	TGTGCCAGCAGTTCCGGACTAGCGAATGAGCAGTTCTTC
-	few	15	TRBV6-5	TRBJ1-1	CASSNPGQVGGEAFF	TGTGCCAGCAGTAACCCCGGGCAGGTGGGGGGTGAAGCTTTCTTT
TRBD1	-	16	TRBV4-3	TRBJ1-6	CASSQTGVGDSSPLHF	TGCGCCAGCAGCCAAACAGGGGTGGGGGATTCTTCACCCCTCCACTTT
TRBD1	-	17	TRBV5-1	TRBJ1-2	CASSRRDRGTTNYGYTF	TGCGCCAGCAGCCGCCGGGACAGGGGGACCACTAACTATGGCTACACCTTC
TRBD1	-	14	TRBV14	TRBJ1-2	CASSRQGPNYGYTF	TGTGCCAGCAGCAGACAGGGGCCCAACTATGGCTACACCTTC
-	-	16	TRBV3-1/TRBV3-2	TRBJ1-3	CASSQAAAHPGNTIYF	TGTGCCAGCAGCCAAGCGGCAGCACACCCTGGAAACACCATATATTTT
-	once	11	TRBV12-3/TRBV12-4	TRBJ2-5	CASSRRETQYF	TGTGCCAGCAGCAGGCGAGAGACCCAGTACTTC
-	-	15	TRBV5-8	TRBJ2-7	CASAPAGKGLTEQYF	TGTGCCAGCGCGCCGGCTGGCAAGGGGCTAACCGAGCAGTACTTC
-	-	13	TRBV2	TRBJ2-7	CASKPGHQTEQYF	TGTGCCAGCAAGCCGGGACACCAGACTGAGCAGTACTTC
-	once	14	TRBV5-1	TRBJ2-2	CASSLAVDTGELFF	TGCGCCAGCAGCTTGGCCGTGGACACCGGGGAGCTGTTTTTT
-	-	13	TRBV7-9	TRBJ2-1	CASSLGGGNEQFF	TGTGCCAGCAGTCTAGGGGGGGGCAATGAGCAGTTCTTC
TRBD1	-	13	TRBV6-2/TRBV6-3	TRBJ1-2	CASSYKTGSGYTF	TGTGCCAGCAGTTATAAGACAGGGAGTGGCTACACCTTC
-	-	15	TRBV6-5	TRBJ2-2	CASSRKTAGTGELFF	TGTGCCAGCAGTAGGAAGACAGCCGGCACCGGGGAGCTGTTTTTT
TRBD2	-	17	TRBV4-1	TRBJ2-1	CASSQDHGTNLYNEQFF	TGCGCCAGCAGCCAAGATCACGGGACTAACCTCTACAATGAGCAGTTCTTC
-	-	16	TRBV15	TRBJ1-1	CATSRDKGTLNTEAFF	TGTGCCACCAGCAGAGATAAGGGTACTTTGAACACTGAAGCTTTCTTT
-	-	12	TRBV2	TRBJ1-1	CASARMNTEAFF	TGTGCCAGCGCGAGGATGAACACTGAAGCTTTCTTT
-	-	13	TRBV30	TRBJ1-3	CAWDPNQGNTIYF	TGTGCCTGGGATCCGAATCAAGGAAACACCATATATTTT
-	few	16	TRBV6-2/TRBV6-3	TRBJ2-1	CASSYLRTTSYNEQFF	TGTGCCAGCAGTTACCTCCGGACTACCTCCTACAATGAGCAGTTCTTC
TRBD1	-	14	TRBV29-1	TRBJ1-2	CSVSGTGGSYGYTF	TGCAGCGTCTCCGGGACAGGGGGAAGCTATGGCTACACCTTC
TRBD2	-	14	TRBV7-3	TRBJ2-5	CASSLLGGGETQYF	TGTGCCAGCAGCTTATTGGGCGGGGGAGAGACCCAGTACTTC
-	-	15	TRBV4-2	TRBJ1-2	CASSQRRQVDYGYTF	TGTGCCAGCAGCCAAAGGCGACAGGTAGACTATGGCTACACCTTC